A single sample is the source of the 13 T cell receptor beta chains below, sequenced in a study of PD-1 blockade in classical Hodgkin lymphoma. Assay: immunoSEQ multiplex PCR; the TCRdb copy retains only in-frame clones and omits some. The table shows fewer than 30,000 clones, with around 73% occurring only once. Autologous stem cell transplantation was followed by relapse in every patient, and brentuximab vedotin exposure varied. Sequenced material: peripheral blood mononuclear cells (PBMCs), taken before the second cycle of nivolumab. The receptors derive from a human donor with classical Hodgkin lymphoma.

The chain uses TRBV30 and TRBJ1-5; D unclear. The length of the CDR3 is 13 residues. Trimming left V 4 bases short and J 6 bases short, with 13 bases between. Germline V lookup: CDR1 GTSNPN, CDR2 SVGIG (reference sequence). The CDR3 DNA sequence: TGTGCCTGGACTTGGAAGGCAGGTCAGCCCCAGCATTTT. It translates to CAWTWKAGQPQHF.

The chain combines TRBV5-1 with TRBJ1-2; TRBD1 matches at 10 bases. The CDR3 consists of 14 residues. Germline V gives CDR1 SGHRS, CDR2 YFSETQ. V was clipped by 4 bases and J by 5 bases; unmatched bases: 5. Here the CDR3 reads CASSPGTGVYGYTF. As DNA, the CDR3 is TGCGCCAGCAGCCCTGGGACAGGGGTATATGGCTACACCTTC.

The chain uses TRBV9 and TRBJ1-2; TRBD1 matches 11 bases. Trimming took 3 bases from V and 1 from J; bases not matched to a gene: 11. The CDR3 extends over 18 amino acids. Germline V gene lookup returns CDR1 SGDLS and CDR2 YYNGEE. The CDR3 coding sequence is TGTGCCAGCAGCGCGAACCCGGGACAGGGGGACGGTAACTATGGCTACACCTTC. This sequence encodes CASSANPGQGDGNYGYTF.

This clone was observed a few times. V and J are TRBV7-7 and TRBJ2-1, with D tentatively TRBD2 (6 bases). The CDR3 runs to 15 residues. Trimming took 5 bases from V and 0 from J, leaving 11 bases between them. CDR1 is SSHAT and CDR2 is FNYEAQ in the germline V gene (reference sequence). CDR3 loop: CASSLTGSSYNEQFF. CDR3 nucleotides: TGTGCCAGCAGCCTAACCGGGAGCTCCTACAATGAGCAGTTCTTC.

This chain joins TRBV11-3 and TRBJ2-2; D remains ambiguous. Germline V gives CDR1 SGHNT, CDR2 YENEEA. CDR3 size: 14 residues. V was cut by 8 bases and J by 4 bases, with 14 bases left in between. The CDR3 region has the DNA TGTGCCAGCTCCCCGCCCGGGTTCACCGGGGAGCTGTTTTTT. This codes for CASSPPGFTGELFF.

This clone was observed a single time. The V and J genes are TRBV5-6 and TRBJ1-6, with 7 bases lining up with TRBD1. The junction had 9 bases not matched to a gene; V was cut back by 4 bases and J by 2 bases. Germline loops: CDR1 SGHDT, CDR2 YYEEEE. This CDR3 region has 17 residues. Written as DNA, the CDR3 is TGTGCCAGCAGCCCGGCTACCGGGACAGCCTATAATTCACCCCTCCACTTT. It translates to CASSPATGTAYNSPLHF.

This chain joins TRBV5-1 and TRBJ1-4; 11 positions agree with TRBD1. The germline V gene encodes CDR1 SGHRS and CDR2 YFSETQ. The CDR3 sequence is 16 residues long. The junction had 6 bases not matched to a gene; V was cut back by 4 bases and J by 4 bases. The CDR3 nucleotides are TGCGCCAGCAGCCCCGGGACAGGGGGATATAATGAAAAACTGTTTTTT. Translated: CASSPGTGGYNEKLFF.

In the case of this clone: The junction shows a germline mismatch at one end, possibly a read error. The chain joins TRBV7-7 to TRBJ2-5; 8 nucleotides agree with TRBD2. Germline V gene sequence: CDR1 SSHAT, CDR2 FNYEAQ (reference sequence). CDR3 size: 14 residues. CDR3 DNA: TGTGCTAGCAGCTTAGCGGGGACTAGGGAGACCCAGTACTTC. This sequence encodes CASSLAGTRETQYF.

This sequence joins TRBV19 and TRBJ2-7; 12 nucleotides match TRBD1. The CDR3 sequence is 12 residues long. V trimming: 8 bases; J trimming: 6 bases; junction bases outside the gene matches: 2. CDR1 and CDR2 from the germline V gene are LNHDA and SQIVND (reference sequence). CDR3 nucleotides: TGTGCCAGTGGGACAGGGGGCTTCGAGCAGTACTTC. As protein: CASGTGGFEQYF.

CDR3 sequence: CASSPQLGGTFRDTQYF. CDR3 DNA: TGTGCCAGCAGCCCCCAACTAGGGGGGACCTTCCGAGATACGCAGTATTTT. This rearrangement joins TRBV28 to TRBJ2-3; D is perhaps TRBD1 or TRBD2 (6 bases each). CDR3 length: 17 amino acids. Germline V gene data show CDR1 as MDHEN and CDR2 as SYDVKM. Trimming removed 6 bases at V and 5 bases at J, with 24 bases between. The whole variable domain, remainder taken from reference TRBV28 and TRBJ2-3, is DVKVTQSSRYLVKRTGEKVFLECVQDMDHENMFWYRQDPGLGLRLIYFSYDVKMKEKGDIPEGYSVSREKKERFSLILESASTNQTSMYLCASSPQLGGTFRDTQYFGPGTRLTVL.

This clone has a single count. The chain combines TRBV19 with TRBJ2-2; TRBD1 matches 8 bases. CDR3 length equals 14 residues. Germline V CDR1 and CDR2: LNHDA, SQIVND (reference sequence). After removal of 3 bases from V and 9 bases from J, the junction contained 6 bases not matched to a gene. The CDR3 region has the DNA TGTGCCAGTAGTATGGACAGGGTTGTCCGGGAGCTGTTTTTT. It yields the protein CASSMDRVVRELFF.

To note about this clone: Other DNA sequences in this specimen translate into the identical CDR3. This sequence joins TRBV27 and TRBJ2-7; no firm D call. The CDR3 is 13 amino acids. Germline assignment: CDR1 MNHEY and CDR2 SMNVEV (reference sequence). Trimming stripped 3 bases from V and 1 base from J, with 7 bases between. The CDR3 here is CASSFERSYEQYF. The CDR3 nucleotides read TGTGCCAGCAGTTTTGAGAGGTCCTACGAGCAGTACTTC.

The chain carries TRBV7-9 and TRBJ2-3; 10 bases match TRBD2. Germline lookup yields CDR1 SEHNR and CDR2 FQNEAQ (reference sequence). The CDR3 contains 18 residues. The junction had 11 bases not matched to a gene; V was cut back by 1 base and J by 4 bases. The CDR3 sequence: CASSLGAGGPDGADTQYF. As DNA, the CDR3 is TGTGCCAGCAGCTTAGGAGCGGGGGGGCCCGATGGTGCAGATACGCAGTATTTT.